This entry is about one TCR beta chain. The sample, around 10 milliliters of peripheral blood, was drawn from each donor. This sample was included in a study of blood T cells in healthy people across ages. Through a sample-barcoded 5' primer and a J-beta primer mix, a second PCR was run for about 6 to 12 cycles. TCRdb re-derived calls from the 5' RACE reads in MiXCR, one entry per CDR3 protein. The sample lists about 940,000 distinct CDR3 sequences; roughly 50% were seen once. This CDR3 region has 19 residues. CDR1 MNHEY and CDR2 SVGAGI come from the germline V gene. V was shortened by 6 bases and J by 1 base, with 22 bases between the two germline ends.

The sequence was collected from a man aged 30 to 39 in good health. The chain uses TRBV6-5 and TRBJ2-6; D is unresolved. The sequencing input was blood. CDR3 protein: CASSYELGSKLSGANVLTF. CDR3 DNA: TGTGCCAGCAGCTATGAATTAGGGTCCAAACTATCTGGGGCCAACGTCCTGACTTTC.